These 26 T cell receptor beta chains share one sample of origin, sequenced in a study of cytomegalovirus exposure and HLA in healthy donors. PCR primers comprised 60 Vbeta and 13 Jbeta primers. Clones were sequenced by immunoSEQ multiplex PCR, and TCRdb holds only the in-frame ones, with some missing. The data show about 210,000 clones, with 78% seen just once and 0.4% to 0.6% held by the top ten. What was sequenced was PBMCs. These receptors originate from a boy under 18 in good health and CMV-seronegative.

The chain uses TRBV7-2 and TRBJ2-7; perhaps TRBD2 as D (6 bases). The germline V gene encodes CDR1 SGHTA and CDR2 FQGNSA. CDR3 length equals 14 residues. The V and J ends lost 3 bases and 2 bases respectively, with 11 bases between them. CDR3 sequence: CASSFPGVAYEQYF. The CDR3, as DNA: TGTGCCAGCAGCTTCCCGGGGGTTGCCTACGAGCAGTACTTC.

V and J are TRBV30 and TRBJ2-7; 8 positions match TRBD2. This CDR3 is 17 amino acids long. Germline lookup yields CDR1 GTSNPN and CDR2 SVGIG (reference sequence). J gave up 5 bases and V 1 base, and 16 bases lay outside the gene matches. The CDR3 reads CAWSGVGGREEFNEQYF. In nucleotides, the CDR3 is TGTGCCTGGAGTGGTGTTGGGGGGCGGGAGGAGTTCAACGAGCAGTACTTC. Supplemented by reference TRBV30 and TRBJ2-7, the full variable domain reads SQTIHQWPATLVQPVGSPLSLECTVEGTSNPNLYWYRQAAGRGLQLLFYSVGIGQISSEVPQNLSASRPQDRQFILSSKKLLLSDSGFYLCAWSGVGGREEFNEQYFGPGTRLTVT.

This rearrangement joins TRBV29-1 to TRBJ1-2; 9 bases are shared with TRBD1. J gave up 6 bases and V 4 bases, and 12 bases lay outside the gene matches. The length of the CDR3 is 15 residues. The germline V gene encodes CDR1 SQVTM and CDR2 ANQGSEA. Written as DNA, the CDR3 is TGCAGCGTTGGGGCCTGGAGGGACAGGGTCAATGGCTACACCTTC. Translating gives CSVGAWRDRVNGYTF.

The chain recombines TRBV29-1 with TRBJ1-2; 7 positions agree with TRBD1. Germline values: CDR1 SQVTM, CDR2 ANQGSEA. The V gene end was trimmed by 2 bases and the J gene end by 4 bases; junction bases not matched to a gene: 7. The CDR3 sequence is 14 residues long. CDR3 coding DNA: TGCAGCGTTGAAAGGGACAGAACAATCTATGGCTACACCTTC. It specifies CSVERDRTIYGYTF.

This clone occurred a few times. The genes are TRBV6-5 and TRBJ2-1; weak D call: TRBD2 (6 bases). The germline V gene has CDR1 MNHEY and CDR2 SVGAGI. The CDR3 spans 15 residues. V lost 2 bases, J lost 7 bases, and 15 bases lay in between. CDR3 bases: TGTGCCAGCAGTTACATCGGGGACTCCTTTAATGAGCAGTTCTTC. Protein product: CASSYIGDSFNEQFF.

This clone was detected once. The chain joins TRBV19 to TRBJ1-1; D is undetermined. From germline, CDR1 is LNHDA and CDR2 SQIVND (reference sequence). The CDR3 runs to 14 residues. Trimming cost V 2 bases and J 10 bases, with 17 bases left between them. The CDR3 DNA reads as TGTGCCAGTAGTATAAATGCGGATCCGGGAGGAGCTTTCTTT. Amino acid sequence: CASSINADPGGAFF. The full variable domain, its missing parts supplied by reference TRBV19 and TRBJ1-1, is DGGITQSPKYLFRKEGQNVTLSCEQNLNHDAMYWYRQDPGQGLRLIYYSQIVNDFQKGDIAEGYSVSREKKESFPLTVTSAQKNPTAFYLCASSINADPGGAFFGQGTRLTVV.

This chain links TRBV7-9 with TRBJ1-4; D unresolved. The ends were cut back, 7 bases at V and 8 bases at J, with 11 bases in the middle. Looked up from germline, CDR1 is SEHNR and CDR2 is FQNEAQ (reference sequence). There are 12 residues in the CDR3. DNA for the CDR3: TGTGCCAGCACGGACTGGCGAGAAAAACTGTTTTTT. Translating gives CASTDWREKLFF.

The CDR3 reads CASTGVAETQYF. The DNA of the CDR3 is TGTGCCAGTACAGGGGTGGCAGAGACCCAGTACTTC. This chain uses TRBV2 with TRBJ2-5; 7 nucleotides match TRBD1. The CDR3 sequence is 12 residues long. Germline lookup yields CDR1 SNHLY and CDR2 FYNNEI. V shed 9 bases and J 4 bases; nucleotides not matched to a gene: 5. The full variable domain, completed using reference TRBV2 and TRBJ2-5, is EPEVTQTPSHQVTQMGQEVILRCVPISNHLYFYWYRQILGQKVEFLVSFYNNEISEKSEIFDDQFSVERPDGSNFTLKIRSTKLEDSAMYFCASTGVAETQYFGPGTRLLVL.

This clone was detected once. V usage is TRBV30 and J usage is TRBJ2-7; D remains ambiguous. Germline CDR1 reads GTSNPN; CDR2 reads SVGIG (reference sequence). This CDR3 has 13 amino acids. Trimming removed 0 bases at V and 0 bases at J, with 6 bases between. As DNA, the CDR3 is TGTGCCTGGAGTGTACAGCCCTCCTACGAGCAGTACTTC. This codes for CAWSVQPSYEQYF.

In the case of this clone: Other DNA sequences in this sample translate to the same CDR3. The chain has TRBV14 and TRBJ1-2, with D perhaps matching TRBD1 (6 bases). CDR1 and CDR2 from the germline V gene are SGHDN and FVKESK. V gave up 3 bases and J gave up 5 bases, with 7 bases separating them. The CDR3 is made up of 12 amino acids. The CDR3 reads CASSQTGYGYTF. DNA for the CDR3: TGTGCCAGCAGCCAGACAGGTTATGGCTACACCTTC.

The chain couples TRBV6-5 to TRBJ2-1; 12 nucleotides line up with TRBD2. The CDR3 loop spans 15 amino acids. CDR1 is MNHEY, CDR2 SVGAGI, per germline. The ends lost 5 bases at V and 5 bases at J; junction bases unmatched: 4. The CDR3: CASSPLAGGDNEQFF. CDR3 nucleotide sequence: TGTGCCAGCAGTCCCCTAGCGGGAGGGGACAATGAGCAGTTCTTC.

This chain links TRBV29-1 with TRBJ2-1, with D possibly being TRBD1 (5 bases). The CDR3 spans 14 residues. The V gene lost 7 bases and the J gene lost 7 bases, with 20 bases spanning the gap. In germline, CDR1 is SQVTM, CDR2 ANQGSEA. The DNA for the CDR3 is TGCAGCGCCAACCGGGCCCAGGGCAGGAATGAGCAGTTCTTC. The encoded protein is CSANRAQGRNEQFF.

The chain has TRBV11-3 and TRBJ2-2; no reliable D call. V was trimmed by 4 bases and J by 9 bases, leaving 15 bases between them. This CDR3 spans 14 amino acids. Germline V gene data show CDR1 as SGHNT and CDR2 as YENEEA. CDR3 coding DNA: TGTGCCAGCAGCTACTGGGCAAAGGCCCGGGAGCTGTTTTTT. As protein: CASSYWAKARELFF.

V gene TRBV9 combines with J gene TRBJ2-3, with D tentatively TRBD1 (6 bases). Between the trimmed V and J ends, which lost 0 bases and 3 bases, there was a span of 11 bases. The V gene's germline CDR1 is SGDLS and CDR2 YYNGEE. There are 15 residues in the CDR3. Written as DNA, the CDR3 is TGTGCCAGCAGCGTAGAGGGGGAGTTGACAGATACGCAGTATTTT. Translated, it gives CASSVEGELTDTQYF.

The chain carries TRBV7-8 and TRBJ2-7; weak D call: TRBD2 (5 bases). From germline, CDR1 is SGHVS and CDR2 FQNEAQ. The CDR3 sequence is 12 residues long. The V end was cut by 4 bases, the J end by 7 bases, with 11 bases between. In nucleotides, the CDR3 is TGTGCCAGCAGCTCATGGACGGGGGAGCAGTACTTC. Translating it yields CASSSWTGEQYF. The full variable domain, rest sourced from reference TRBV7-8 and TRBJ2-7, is GAGVSQSPRYKVAKRGQDVALRCDPISGHVSLFWYQQALGQGPEFLTYFQNEAQLDKSGLPSDRFFAERPEGSVSTLKIQRTQQEDSAVYLCASSSWTGEQYFGPGTRLTVT.

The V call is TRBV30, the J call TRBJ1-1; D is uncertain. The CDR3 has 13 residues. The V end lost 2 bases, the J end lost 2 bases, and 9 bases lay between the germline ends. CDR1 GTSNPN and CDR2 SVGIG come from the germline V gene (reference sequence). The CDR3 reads CAWSRTDNTEAFF. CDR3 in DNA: TGTGCCTGGAGTAGGACTGATAACACTGAAGCTTTCTTT.

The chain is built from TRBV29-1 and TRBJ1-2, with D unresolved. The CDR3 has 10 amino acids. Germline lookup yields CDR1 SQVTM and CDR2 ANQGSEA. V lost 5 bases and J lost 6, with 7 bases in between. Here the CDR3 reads CSVNADGYTF. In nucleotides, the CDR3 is TGCAGCGTTAACGCGGATGGCTACACCTTC.

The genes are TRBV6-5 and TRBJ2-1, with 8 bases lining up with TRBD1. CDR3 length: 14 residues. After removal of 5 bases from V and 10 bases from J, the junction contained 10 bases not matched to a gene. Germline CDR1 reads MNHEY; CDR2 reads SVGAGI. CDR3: CASSPSRGQGEQFF. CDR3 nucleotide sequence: TGTGCCAGCAGTCCCTCCAGGGGGCAGGGAGAGCAGTTCTTC.

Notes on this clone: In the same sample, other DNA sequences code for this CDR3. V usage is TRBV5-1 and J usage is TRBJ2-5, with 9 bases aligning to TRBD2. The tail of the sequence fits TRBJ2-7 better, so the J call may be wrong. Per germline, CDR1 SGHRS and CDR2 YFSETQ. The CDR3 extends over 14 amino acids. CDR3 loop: CASSAAGGPYEQYF. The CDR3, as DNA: TGCGCCAGCAGCGCGGCGGGGGGGCCCTACGAGCAGTACTTC.

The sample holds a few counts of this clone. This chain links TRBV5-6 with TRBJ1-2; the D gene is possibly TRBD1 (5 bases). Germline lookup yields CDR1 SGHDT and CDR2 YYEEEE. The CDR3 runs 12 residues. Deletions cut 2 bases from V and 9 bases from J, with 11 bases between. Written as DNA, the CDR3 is TGTGCCAGCAGCTTTACGGCAGGGAGCTACACCTTC. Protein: CASSFTAGSYTF.

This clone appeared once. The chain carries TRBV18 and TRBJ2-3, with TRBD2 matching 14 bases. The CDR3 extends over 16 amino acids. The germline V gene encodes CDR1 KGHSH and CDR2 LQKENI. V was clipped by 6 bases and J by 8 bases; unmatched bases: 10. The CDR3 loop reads CASSSGLAGGGVTQYF. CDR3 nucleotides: TGTGCCAGCTCTTCCGGACTAGCGGGAGGCGGGGTTACGCAGTATTTT. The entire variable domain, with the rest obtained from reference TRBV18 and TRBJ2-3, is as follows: NAGVMQNPRHLVRRRGQEARLRCSPMKGHSHVYWYRQLPEEGLKFMVYLQKENIIDESGMPKERFSAEFPKEGPSILRIQQVVRGDSAAYFCASSSGLAGGGVTQYFGPGTRLTVL.

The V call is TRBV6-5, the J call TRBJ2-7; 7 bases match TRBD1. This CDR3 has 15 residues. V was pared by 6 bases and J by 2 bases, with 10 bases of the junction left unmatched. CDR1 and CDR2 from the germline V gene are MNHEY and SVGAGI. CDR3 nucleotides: TGTGCCAGCAGGCCCCCCGAGGGGGCCCCCTACGAGCAGTACTTC. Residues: CASRPPEGAPYEQYF.

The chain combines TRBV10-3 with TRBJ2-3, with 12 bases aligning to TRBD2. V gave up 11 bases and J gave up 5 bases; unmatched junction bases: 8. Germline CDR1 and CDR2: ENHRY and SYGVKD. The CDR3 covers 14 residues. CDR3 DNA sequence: TGTGCCTCCAGACTAGCGGGAGAGGTAGATACGCAGTATTTT. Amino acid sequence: CASRLAGEVDTQYF.

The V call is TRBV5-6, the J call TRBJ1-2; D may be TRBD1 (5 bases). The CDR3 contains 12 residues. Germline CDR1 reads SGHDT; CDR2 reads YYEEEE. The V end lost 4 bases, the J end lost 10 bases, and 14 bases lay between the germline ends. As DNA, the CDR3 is TGTGCCAGCAGCACGGACGCGGGGACCTACACCTTC. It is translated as CASSTDAGTYTF.

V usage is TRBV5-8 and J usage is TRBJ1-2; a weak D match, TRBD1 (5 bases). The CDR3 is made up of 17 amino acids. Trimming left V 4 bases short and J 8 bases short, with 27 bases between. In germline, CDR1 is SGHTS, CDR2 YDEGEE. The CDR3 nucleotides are TGTGCCAGCAGCCCAGGGCTGGCCGTCTCGACGGTGTGGGGCTACACCTTC. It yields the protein CASSPGLAVSTVWGYTF.

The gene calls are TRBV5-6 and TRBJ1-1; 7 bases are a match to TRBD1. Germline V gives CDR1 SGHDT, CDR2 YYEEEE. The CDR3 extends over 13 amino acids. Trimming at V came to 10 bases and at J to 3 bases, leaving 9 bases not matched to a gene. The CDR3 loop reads CAGNVDRDTEAFF. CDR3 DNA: TGTGCCGGCAATGTAGACAGGGACACTGAAGCTTTCTTT.